The T cell receptor (beta chain) described here comes from a study of shared clonotypes between healthy human individuals. From germline, CDR1 is MDHEN and CDR2 SYDVKM. This CDR3 has 10 amino acids. In regard to this clone: This sample includes further DNA sequences coding for the same CDR3.

The deep-level immunoSEQ assay was used. Profiling relied on immunoSEQ multiplex PCR, and the TCRdb table lists in-frame clones only, not all of them. The table shows approximately 500,000 clones, with 90% to 96% occurring only once. The sequencing sample was made of naive CD4+ T cells sorted from blood. Subset meaning: CD45RA+ positively selected. The receptor was derived from a woman younger than 45 in good health. The chain joins TRBV28 to TRBJ2-7, with TRBD2 identical over 8 bases. The CDR3 is CASGNYEQYF. The CDR3 DNA follows: TGTGCTAGCGGGAACTACGAGCAGTACTTC.